This T cell receptor beta chain was sequenced in a study of shared clonotypes between healthy human individuals (dated by TCRdb to between 2020 and 2021). For the study in its entirety: The cohort comprised two women and a few men aged 18 to 49 years. For each donor, CD4 naive and CD4 memory were each given three plates, CD8 naive was given two plates, and CD8 memory was given one plate. The study deeply sequenced blood TCR repertoires of about five healthy adults to estimate repertoire size and the extent of clonotype sharing between individuals. Different laboratories and diverse techniques were used to prepare libraries and sequence TCR repertoires, to increase sequencing depth and limit assay-specific biases. Leukapheresis yielded between about 0.85 and 10 billion PBMCs per donor. The paper as a whole reports these results and caveats: Estimated clonotype richness was generally larger for naive than for memory subsets. Sharing across a few donors was observed for roughly 5% of naive CD4, about 3.2% of naive CD8, 2% to 2.5% of memory CD4, and roughly 0.4% of memory CD8 clonotypes. Pairwise subsampling led to the expectation that sequencing depth would affect the degree of clonotype sharing among donors. The small number of donors limited the genetic and exposure-history diversity represented. Incomplete sequencing was indicated by rarefaction of sorted-subset datasets, despite the large sequencing depth. Sampling was restricted to blood, and TCR repertoires in tissue are likely to differ from TCR repertoires in blood. Higher generation probabilities were observed for clonotypes shared by all four sorted-subset donors than for non-shared clonotypes.

Healthy HIV-negative adults with no recently reported acute infections or vaccinations were included as donors. Only Caucasian adults living in Nashville, Tennessee, USA were represented among the donors. CD4+ T cells were enriched through magnetic negative selection, after which naive cells were positively selected on CD45RA and the remaining negative fraction served as the memory subset. Blood was collected by leukapheresis, and PBMCs were isolated by Ficoll-Histopaque density gradient centrifugation and then cryopreserved in liquid nitrogen vapor phase. Purity and quantity of every magnetically sorted T cell population were checked by analytical flow cytometry. Genomic DNA was isolated from every sorted fraction and measured by UV absorbance on a Nanodrop 2000c. To note about this clone: Its cognate antigen has yet to be identified. Base qualities are not provided; no much larger clone lies one nucleotide away.

The germline V gene (reference sequence) yields SGHNT for CDR1 and YYREEE for CDR2. V lost 4 bases and J lost 5 bases; the stretch between them is 10 bases long. The CDR3, cysteine through phenylalanine, is 13 amino acids long. Of the read, only the CDR3 DNA is kept; its 39 bases are in frame from base 1. Using the deep immunoSEQ assay, TCR CDR3 regions were amplified from genomic DNA by multiplex PCR. Extracted genomic DNA from each cell subset was spread evenly across all wells of several immunoSEQ 96-well plates, with each plate serving as a replicate. For sorted subsets, approximately 190 ng genomic DNA, equal to tens of thousands of T cell genomes, was loaded into each replicate PCR. Purified libraries were quantified with a Qubit 3.0 fluorometer, sized on a Bioanalyzer 2100, and re-quantified with the KAPA Library Quantification kit. Each immunoSEQ 96-well plate was sequenced on its own single-read 150-cycle Illumina NextSeq 550 flow cell. Concerning the study's data processing: Because only junctional sequences without quality scores were contained in the immunoSEQ output, filtering matching that applied to full-length reads could not be performed. Sequences were annotated with PyIR, a Python wrapper for IgBLAST v1.9, using IMGT germline references to assign V/J genes and CDR3. Reads were removed for weak V/J assignments (E-value above 1e-6), missing CDR3, stop codons, out-of-frame junctions, or ambiguous translated residues. V3J clonotypes were defined as sequences sharing an identical inferred V gene, J gene, and CDR3 amino acid sequence. Percentage overlap between repertoires was computed as shared unique clonotypes divided by the size of the smaller repertoire. Repertoire richness was assessed with RTK rarefaction, the Chao1 estimator, and Recon v2.1 estimates of unobserved clonotypes. For all TCRbeta clonotypes obtained by the gDNA method from a few donors, generation probabilities were computed with OLGA. As stored in TCRdb, this immuneACCESS dataset retains in-frame rearrangements with V and J assigned. A fraction of the clones does not appear; measured against another copy, unresolved V genes explain less than half of the discrepancy, and the remainder lacks a known reason. The V and J calls and the clone size are those of that table, but D and trimming were determined from the DNA. The sample table lists approximately 530,000 clones, approximately 95% of them with a count of one. The ten largest clones represent 0.064% of the sample.

This clonotype was sampled from a woman younger than 45 in good health. The sample comprised naive CD4+ T cells sorted from blood. Per the publication, the cell subset or site label means: CD45RA+ positively selected. The receptor chain draws on TRBV5-4 and TRBJ1-5, with the D segment identity uncertain. The CDR3 corresponds to CASSPDLDQPQHF. Read as DNA, the sequence is TGTGCCAGCAGCCCGGACCTGGATCAGCCCCAGCATTTT.